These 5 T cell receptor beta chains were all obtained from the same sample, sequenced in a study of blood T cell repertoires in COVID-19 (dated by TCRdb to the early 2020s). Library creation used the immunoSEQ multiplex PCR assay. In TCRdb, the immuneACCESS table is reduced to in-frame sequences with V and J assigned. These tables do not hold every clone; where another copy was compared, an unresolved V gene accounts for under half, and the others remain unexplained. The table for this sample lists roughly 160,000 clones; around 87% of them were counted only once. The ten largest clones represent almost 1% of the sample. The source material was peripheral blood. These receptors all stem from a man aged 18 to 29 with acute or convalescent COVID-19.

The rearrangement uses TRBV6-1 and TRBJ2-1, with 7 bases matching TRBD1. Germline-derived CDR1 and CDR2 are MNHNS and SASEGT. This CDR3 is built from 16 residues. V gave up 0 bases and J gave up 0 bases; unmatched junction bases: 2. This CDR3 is CASSEAAGGSYNEQFF. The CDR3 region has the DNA TGTGCCAGCAGTGAAGCGGCAGGGGGCTCCTACAATGAGCAGTTCTTC.

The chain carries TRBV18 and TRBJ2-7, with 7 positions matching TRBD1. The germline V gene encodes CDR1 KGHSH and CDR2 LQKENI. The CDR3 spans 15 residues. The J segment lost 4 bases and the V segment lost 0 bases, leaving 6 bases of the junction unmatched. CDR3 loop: CASSPPGQVKYEQYF. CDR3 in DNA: TGTGCCAGCTCACCACCCGGACAGGTCAAATACGAGCAGTACTTC.

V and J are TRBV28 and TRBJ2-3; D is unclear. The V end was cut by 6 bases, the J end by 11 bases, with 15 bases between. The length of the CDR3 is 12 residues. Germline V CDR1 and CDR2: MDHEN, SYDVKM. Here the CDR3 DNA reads TGTGCCAGCAGCCACCTAGTAACCGGGCAGTATTTT. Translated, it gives CASSHLVTGQYF.

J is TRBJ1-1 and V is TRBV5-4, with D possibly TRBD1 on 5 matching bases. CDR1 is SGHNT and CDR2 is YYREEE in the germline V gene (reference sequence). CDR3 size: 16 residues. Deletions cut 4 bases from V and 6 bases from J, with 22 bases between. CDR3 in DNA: TGTGCCAGCAGCCCCACCCGCTTGCAGGGAGGGGCTGAAGCTTTCTTT. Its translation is CASSPTRLQGGAEAFF.

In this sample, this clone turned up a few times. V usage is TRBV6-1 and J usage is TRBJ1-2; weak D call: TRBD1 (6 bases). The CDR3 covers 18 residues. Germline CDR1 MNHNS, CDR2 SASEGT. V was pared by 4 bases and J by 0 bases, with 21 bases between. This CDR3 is CASSGFYLRQATNYGYTF. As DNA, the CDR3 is TGTGCCAGCAGTGGTTTTTACTTGAGACAGGCTACTAACTATGGCTACACCTTC.